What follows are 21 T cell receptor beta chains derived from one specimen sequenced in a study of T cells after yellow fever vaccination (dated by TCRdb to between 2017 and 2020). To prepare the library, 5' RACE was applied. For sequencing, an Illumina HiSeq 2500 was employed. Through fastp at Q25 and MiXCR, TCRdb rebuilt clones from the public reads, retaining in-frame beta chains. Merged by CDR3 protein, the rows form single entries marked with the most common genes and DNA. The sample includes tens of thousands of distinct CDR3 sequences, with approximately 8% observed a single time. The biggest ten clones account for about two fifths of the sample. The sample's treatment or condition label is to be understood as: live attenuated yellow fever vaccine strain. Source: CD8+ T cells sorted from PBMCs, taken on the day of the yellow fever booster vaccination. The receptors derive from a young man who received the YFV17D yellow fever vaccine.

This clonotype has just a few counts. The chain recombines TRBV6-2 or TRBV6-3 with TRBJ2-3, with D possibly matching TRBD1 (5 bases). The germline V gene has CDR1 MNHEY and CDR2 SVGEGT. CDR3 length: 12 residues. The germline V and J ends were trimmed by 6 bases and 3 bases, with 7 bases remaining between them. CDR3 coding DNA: TGTGCCAGCAGCAGGGATACAGATACGCAGTATTTT. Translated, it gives CASSRDTDTQYF.

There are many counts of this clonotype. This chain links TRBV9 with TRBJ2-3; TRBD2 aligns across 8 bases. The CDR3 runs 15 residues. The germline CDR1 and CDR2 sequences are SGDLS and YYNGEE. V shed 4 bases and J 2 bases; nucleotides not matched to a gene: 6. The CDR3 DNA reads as TGTGCCAGCAGCTCCGGGACTAGTAACACAGATACGCAGTATTTT. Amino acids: CASSSGTSNTDTQYF.

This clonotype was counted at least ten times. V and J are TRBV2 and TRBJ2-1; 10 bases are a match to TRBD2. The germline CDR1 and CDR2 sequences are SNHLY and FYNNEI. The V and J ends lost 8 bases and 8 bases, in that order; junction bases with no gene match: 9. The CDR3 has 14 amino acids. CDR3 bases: TGTGCCAGCCCGGCTAGCGGGAGAGGTTATGAGCAGTTCTTC. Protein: CASPASGRGYEQFF.

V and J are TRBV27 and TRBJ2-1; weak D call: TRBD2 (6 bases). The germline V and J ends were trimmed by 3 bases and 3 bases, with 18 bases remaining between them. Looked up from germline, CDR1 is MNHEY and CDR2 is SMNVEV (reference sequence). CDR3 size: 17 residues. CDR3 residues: CASSFTREIAVYNEQFF. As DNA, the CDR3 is TGTGCCAGCAGTTTTACAAGGGAGATAGCGGTCTACAATGAGCAGTTCTTC.

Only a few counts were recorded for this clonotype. This CDR3 is CSAPTSSTGESYTF. CDR3 bases: TGCAGTGCCCCGACTTCATCAACAGGGGAGAGCTACACCTTC. The chain has TRBV20-1 and TRBJ1-2, with TRBD1 matching over 7 bases. With V trimmed by 6 bases and J by 9 bases, 16 bases remained unmatched. Looked up from germline, CDR1 is DFQATT and CDR2 is SNEGSKA (reference sequence). The CDR3 loop spans 14 amino acids.

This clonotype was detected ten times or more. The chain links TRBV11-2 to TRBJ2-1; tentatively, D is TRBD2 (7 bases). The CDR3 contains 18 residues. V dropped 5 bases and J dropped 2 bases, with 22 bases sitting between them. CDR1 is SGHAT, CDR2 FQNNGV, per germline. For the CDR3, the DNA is TGTGCCAGCAGCCCGCATCCTCGGGGGGCCTTCACCTACAATGAGCAGTTCTTC. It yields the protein CASSPHPRGAFTYNEQFF.

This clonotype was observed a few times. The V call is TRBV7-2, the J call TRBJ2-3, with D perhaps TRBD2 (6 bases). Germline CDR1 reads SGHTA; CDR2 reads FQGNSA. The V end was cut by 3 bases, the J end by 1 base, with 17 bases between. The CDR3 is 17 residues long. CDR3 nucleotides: TGTGCCAGCAGCTTGGGGTTCGGGAGTTACGGCACAGATACGCAGTATTTT. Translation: CASSLGFGSYGTDTQYF.

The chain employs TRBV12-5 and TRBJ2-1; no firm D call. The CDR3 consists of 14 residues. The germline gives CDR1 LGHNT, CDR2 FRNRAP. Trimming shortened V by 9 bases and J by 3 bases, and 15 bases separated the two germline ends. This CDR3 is CASLPGWDYNEQFF. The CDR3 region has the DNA TGTGCTAGCCTACCAGGCTGGGACTACAATGAGCAGTTCTTC.

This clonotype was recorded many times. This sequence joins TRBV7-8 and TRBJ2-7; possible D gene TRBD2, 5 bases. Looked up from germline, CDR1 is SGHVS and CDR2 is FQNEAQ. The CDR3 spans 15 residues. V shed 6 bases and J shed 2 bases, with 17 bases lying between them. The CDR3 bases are TGTGCCAGCAGTCTCTTTAAATTCGGGACCTACGAGCAGTACTTC. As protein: CASSLFKFGTYEQYF.

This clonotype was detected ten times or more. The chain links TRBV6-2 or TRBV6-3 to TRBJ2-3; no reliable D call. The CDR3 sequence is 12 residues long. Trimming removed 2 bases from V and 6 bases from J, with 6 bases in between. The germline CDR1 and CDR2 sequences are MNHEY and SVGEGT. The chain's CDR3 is CASSYGMDTQYF. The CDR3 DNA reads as TGTGCCAGCAGTTACGGAATGGATACGCAGTATTTT.

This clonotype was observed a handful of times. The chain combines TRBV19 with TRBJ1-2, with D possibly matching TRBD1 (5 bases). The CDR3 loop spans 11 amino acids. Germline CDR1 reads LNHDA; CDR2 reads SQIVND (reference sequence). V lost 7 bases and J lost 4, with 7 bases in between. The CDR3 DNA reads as TGTGCCAGTAATGGGGGCTATGGCTACACCTTC. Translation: CASNGGYGYTF.

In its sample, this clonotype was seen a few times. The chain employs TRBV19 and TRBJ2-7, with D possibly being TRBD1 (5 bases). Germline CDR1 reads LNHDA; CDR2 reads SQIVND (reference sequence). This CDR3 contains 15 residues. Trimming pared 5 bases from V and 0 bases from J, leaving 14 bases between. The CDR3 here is CASSLGHLPSYEQYF. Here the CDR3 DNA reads TGTGCCAGTAGTCTAGGACACCTACCCTCCTACGAGCAGTACTTC.

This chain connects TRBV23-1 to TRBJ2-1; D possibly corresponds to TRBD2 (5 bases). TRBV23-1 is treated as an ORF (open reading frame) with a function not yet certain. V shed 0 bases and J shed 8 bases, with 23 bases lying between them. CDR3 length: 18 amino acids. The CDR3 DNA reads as TGCGCCAGCAGTCAATCACAGCGGCAGCAGACCCCGCGGGATGAGCAGTTCTTC. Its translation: CASSQSQRQQTPRDEQFF.

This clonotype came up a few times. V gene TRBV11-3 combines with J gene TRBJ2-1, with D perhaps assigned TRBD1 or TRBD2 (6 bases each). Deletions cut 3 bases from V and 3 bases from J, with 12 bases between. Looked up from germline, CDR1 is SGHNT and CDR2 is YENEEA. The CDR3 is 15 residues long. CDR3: CASSFPGADYNEQFF. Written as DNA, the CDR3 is TGTGCCAGCAGCTTTCCGGGGGCAGACTACAATGAGCAGTTCTTC.

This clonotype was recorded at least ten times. CDR3 in amino acids: CASSFAGGGDEQFF. For the CDR3, the DNA is TGTGCCAGCAGCTTCGCGGGAGGGGGCGATGAGCAGTTCTTC. V gene TRBV5-6 combines with J gene TRBJ2-1; TRBD2 agrees at 9 bases. V trimming: 2 bases; J trimming: 8 bases; junction bases outside the gene matches: 5. This CDR3 contains 14 residues. Germline CDR1 reads SGHDT; CDR2 reads YYEEEE.

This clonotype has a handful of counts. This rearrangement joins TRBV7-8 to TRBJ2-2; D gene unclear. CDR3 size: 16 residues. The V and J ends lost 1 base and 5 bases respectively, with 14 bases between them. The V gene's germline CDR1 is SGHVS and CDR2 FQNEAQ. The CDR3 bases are TGTGCCAGCAGCTTAGAGGCCCTCCGCTCTACCGGGGAGCTGTTTTTT. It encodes CASSLEALRSTGELFF.

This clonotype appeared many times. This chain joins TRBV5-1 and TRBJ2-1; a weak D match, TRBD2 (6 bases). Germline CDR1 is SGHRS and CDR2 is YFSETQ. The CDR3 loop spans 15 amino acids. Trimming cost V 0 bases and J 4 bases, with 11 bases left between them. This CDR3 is CASSLESGGYNEQFF. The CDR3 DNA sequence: TGCGCCAGCAGCTTGGAGTCCGGGGGATACAATGAGCAGTTCTTC.

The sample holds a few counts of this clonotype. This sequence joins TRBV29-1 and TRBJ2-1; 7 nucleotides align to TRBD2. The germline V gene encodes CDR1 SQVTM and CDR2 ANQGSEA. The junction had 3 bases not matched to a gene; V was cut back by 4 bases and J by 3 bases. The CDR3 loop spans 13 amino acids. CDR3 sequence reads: CSVGSGDYNEQFF. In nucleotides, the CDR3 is TGCAGCGTTGGGAGCGGGGACTACAATGAGCAGTTCTTC.

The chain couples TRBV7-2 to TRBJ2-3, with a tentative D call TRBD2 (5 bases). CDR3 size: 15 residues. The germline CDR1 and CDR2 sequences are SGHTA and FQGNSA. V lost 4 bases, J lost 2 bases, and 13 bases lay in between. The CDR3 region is CASSSYGNPTDTQYF. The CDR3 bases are TGTGCCAGCAGCTCCTACGGGAACCCCACAGATACGCAGTATTTT.

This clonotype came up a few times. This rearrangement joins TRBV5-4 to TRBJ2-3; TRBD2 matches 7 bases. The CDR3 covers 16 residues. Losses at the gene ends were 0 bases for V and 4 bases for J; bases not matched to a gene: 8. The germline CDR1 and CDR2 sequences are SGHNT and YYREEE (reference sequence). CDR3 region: CASSLGTSRGADTQYF. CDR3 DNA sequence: TGTGCCAGCAGCTTGGGGACTAGTCGTGGGGCAGATACGCAGTATTTT.

In DNA, the CDR3 is TGCAGCGCCGAATCCTATGGGGACAGGGGGCCCAGTGAGCAGTTCTTC. Its protein product is CSAESYGDRGPSEQFF. The chain couples TRBV29-1 to TRBJ2-1; the match to TRBD1 covers 12 bases. This CDR3 is built from 16 residues. Germline assignment: CDR1 SQVTM and CDR2 ANQGSEA. The V and J ends lost 7 bases and 9 bases, in that order; junction bases with no gene match: 16.